This T cell receptor (beta chain) derives from a study of blood T cell repertoires in COVID-19. The protocol was immunoSEQ multiplex PCR, while the TCRdb copy is restricted to in-frame clones and leaves out a portion. The table has some 290,000 clones, 90% seen once. The germline V and J ends were trimmed by 1 base and 2 bases, with 13 bases remaining between them. This CDR3 spans 16 amino acids. CDR1 SGHTS and CDR2 YDEGEE come from the germline V gene. The rearrangement links TRBV5-8 to TRBJ1-5, with D possibly matching TRBD1 (5 bases). Sequencing was done on a sample of PBMCs or T cells enriched from blood (not recorded which). The TCR comes from a woman aged 25 to 45 who had been exposed to COVID-19. For the CDR3, the DNA is TGTGCCAGCAGCTTGATTTTCGGAGGGGGCAATCAGCCCCAGCATTTT. Amino acid sequence: CASSLIFGGGNQPQHF. The full variable domain, rest sourced from reference TRBV5-8 and TRBJ1-5, is EAGVTQSPTHLIKTRGQQATLRCSPISGHTSVYWYQQALGLGLQFLLWYDEGEERNRGNFPPRFSGRQFPNYSSELNVNALELEDSALYLCASSLIFGGGNQPQHFGDGTRLSIL.